What follows are 15 T cell receptor beta chains derived from one specimen sequenced in a study of T-cell reconstitution after alpha-beta-depleted transplantation in children. Researchers prepared the TCRbeta library using unique molecular identifiers, the study reports. TCRdb redid the calling of the PCR reads with MiXCR, one entry per CDR3 protein. Of about 190,000 distinct CDR3 sequences detected, 11% appear once; the ten largest clones hold roughly 13%. Sequences were derived from PBMCs, sampled before TCRalphabeta/CD19-depleted stem cell transplant. The receptors here all came from a boy between 2 and 10 years old with acute myeloid leukemia, due to receive a stem cell transplant.

This clonotype showed up many times. The genes are TRBV11-2 and TRBJ2-3; 8 bases are shared with TRBD2. The CDR3 runs to 14 residues. Germline CDR1 is SGHAT and CDR2 is FQNNGV. The V segment lost 0 bases and the J segment 5 bases; nucleotides outside the gene matches: 1. CDR3 region: CASSLEAGGDTQYF. The CDR3 bases are TGTGCCAGCAGCTTAGAGGCGGGGGGAGATACGCAGTATTTT.

Ten or more counts support this clonotype. The chain combines TRBV5-1 with TRBJ2-7; 8 positions agree with TRBD2. Germline trimming cut 0 bases from V and 1 base from J; bases unmatched to any gene: 3. The V gene's germline CDR1 is SGHRS and CDR2 YFSETQ. The CDR3 runs to 15 residues. The CDR3 region is CASSLVVAGSYEQYF. CDR3 nucleotides: TGCGCCAGCAGCTTGGTGGTAGCGGGATCCTACGAGCAGTACTTC.

This clonotype has at least ten counts. Here the CDR3 reads CASAQKEAGFYNEQFF. Here the CDR3 DNA reads TGTGCCAGCGCCCAAAAGGAGGCGGGATTCTACAATGAGCAGTTCTTC. This rearrangement joins TRBV7-2 to TRBJ2-1, with D possibly TRBD2 on 6 matching bases. Trimming shortened V by 8 bases and J by 3 bases, and 20 bases separated the two germline ends. In germline, CDR1 is SGHTA, CDR2 FQGNSA. The CDR3 length is 16 residues.

This clonotype was detected many times. The V and J genes are TRBV5-1 and TRBJ1-2; D is uncertain. Trimming removed 1 base at V and 4 bases at J, with 14 bases between. CDR1 is SGHRS, CDR2 YFSETQ, per germline. This CDR3 has 15 amino acids. Here the CDR3 DNA reads TGCGCCAGCAGCTTGTTTTCCGAAACCCCCTATGGCTACACCTTC. It is translated as CASSLFSETPYGYTF.

This clonotype was recorded many times. This chain links TRBV6-5 with TRBJ1-2, with D possibly being TRBD1 (5 bases). Trimming pared 0 bases from V and 5 bases from J, leaving 7 bases between. Germline CDR1 MNHEY, CDR2 SVGAGI. The length of the CDR3 is 13 residues. CDR3 region: CASSYSGGYGYTF. The CDR3 nucleotides read TGTGCCAGCAGTTACTCGGGGGGATATGGCTACACCTTC.

The chain has TRBV7-8 and TRBJ2-3; no clear D. The V end lost 2 bases, the J end lost 2 bases, and 14 bases lay between the germline ends. The V gene's germline CDR1 is SGHVS and CDR2 FQNEAQ. This CDR3 spans 16 amino acids. The CDR3: CASSLFWQTHTDTQYF. The CDR3 DNA reads TGTGCCAGCAGCTTATTCTGGCAGACCCACACAGATACGCAGTATTTT.

This clonotype was recorded many times. The CDR3 is CASSYSRLLNQPQHF. The CDR3 region has the DNA TGTGCCAGCAGTTACTCGAGGCTCCTCAATCAGCCCCAGCATTTT. The rearrangement links TRBV6-5 to TRBJ1-5; D remains ambiguous. Deletions cut 0 bases from V and 3 bases from J, with 9 bases between. Germline CDR1 and CDR2: MNHEY and SVGAGI. The CDR3 is 15 residues long.

The V gene is TRBV20-1, the J gene TRBJ2-4, with 8 bases aligning to TRBD1. Germline-derived CDR1 and CDR2 are DFQATT and SNEGSKA (reference sequence). The trim removed 6 bases at V and 4 bases at J, leaving 11 bases unmatched. The CDR3 has 15 amino acids. In DNA, the CDR3 is TGCAGTGCCAAAAGGACAGGGCATAAGAAAAACATTCAGTACTTC. This encodes CSAKRTGHKKNIQYF.

This clonotype was detected once. CDR3 coding DNA: TGCGCCAGCAGCTTGGTACCGGAATATGAGAACACTGAAGCTTTCTTT. It codes for CASSLVPEYENTEAFF. The chain recombines TRBV5-1 with TRBJ1-1; no reliable D call. Trimming stripped 0 bases from V and 1 base from J, with 13 bases between. The CDR3 sequence is 16 residues long. Germline assignment: CDR1 SGHRS and CDR2 YFSETQ. Full variable domain (missing parts from reference TRBV5-1 and TRBJ1-1): KAGVTQTPRYLIKTRGQQVTLSCSPISGHRSVSWYQQTPGQGLQFLFEYFSETQRNKGNFPGRFSGRQFSNSRSEMNVSTLELGDSALYLCASSLVPEYENTEAFFGQGTRLTVV.

Ten or more counts support this clonotype. The chain is built from TRBV7-9 and TRBJ1-5; D possibly corresponds to TRBD1 (5 bases). Germline-derived CDR1 and CDR2 are SEHNR and FQNEAQ (reference sequence). The V end was cut by 4 bases, the J end by 4 bases, with 17 bases between. The length of the CDR3 is 16 residues. The CDR3 nucleotides are TGTGCCAGCAGCTCCTCGGGGACCAGTCAAAATCAGCCCCAGCATTTT. Translating gives CASSSSGTSQNQPQHF.

In this sample, this clonotype turned up a few times. The chain uses TRBV6-1 and TRBJ2-1; D unresolved. The CDR3 is 13 amino acids. The germline V gene has CDR1 MNHNS and CDR2 SASEGT. Deletions cut 6 bases from V and 4 bases from J, with 10 bases between. The CDR3 DNA is TGTGCCAGCAGCCCCGCTAGTTACAATGAGCAGTTCTTC. Its translation: CASSPASYNEQFF.

There are many counts of this clonotype. The chain couples TRBV13 to TRBJ2-5; TRBD1 agrees at 10 bases. In germline, CDR1 is PRHDT, CDR2 FYEKMQ (reference sequence). The CDR3 is 15 residues long. V gave up 5 bases and J gave up 5 bases; unmatched junction bases: 8. The CDR3 reads CASSVRDRGKETQYF. The CDR3, as DNA: TGTGCCAGCAGCGTGCGGGACAGGGGTAAGGAGACCCAGTACTTC.

This clonotype was detected many times. This rearrangement joins TRBV20-1 to TRBJ1-5, with D possibly being TRBD1 (5 bases). The CDR3 consists of 16 residues. Germline CDR1 is DFQATT and CDR2 is SNEGSKA (reference sequence). The ends were cut back, 4 bases at V and 0 bases at J, with 16 bases in the middle. CDR3 in amino acids: CSATEGSRDSNQPQHF. The CDR3 DNA follows: TGCAGTGCTACGGAGGGGTCGAGGGATAGCAATCAGCCCCAGCATTTT.

This clonotype was detected ten times or more. The rearrangement joins TRBV20-1 to TRBJ2-1, with D possibly being TRBD2 (5 bases). In germline, CDR1 is DFQATT, CDR2 SNEGSKA (reference sequence). This CDR3 spans 12 amino acids. V lost 6 bases and J 5 bases, leaving 11 bases between the germline ends. The CDR3 bases are TGCAGTGCGAGATGGCGGGACAATGAGCAGTTCTTC. It codes for CSARWRDNEQFF.

This clonotype was detected many times. This rearrangement joins TRBV5-1 to TRBJ2-1; possible D gene TRBD2, 6 bases. Germline V gives CDR1 SGHRS, CDR2 YFSETQ. V gave up 0 bases and J gave up 0 bases, with 13 bases separating them. The CDR3 covers 17 residues. The CDR3 spells CASSLDLALSSYNEQFF. The CDR3 nucleotides are TGCGCCAGCAGCTTGGACCTAGCGCTAAGCTCCTACAATGAGCAGTTCTTC.